This TCR beta chain was sequenced for a study of blood T cell repertoires in COVID-19. Study overall: Samples of COVID-19 (acute and convalescent) were obtained from the United States, Italy and Spain.

Only in-frame clones appear in the TCRdb table, and some are missing; sequencing was by immunoSEQ multiplex PCR. The data show some 59,000 clones, over 65% seen once. The specimen was peripheral blood. The clonotype was recovered from a man older than 75 with active or convalescent COVID-19.

The CDR3 region is CASSSWDSENQPQHF. The CDR3 nucleotides read TGTGCCAGCAGTTCCTGGGACAGCGAGAATCAGCCCCAGCATTTT. The V and J genes are TRBV7-9 and TRBJ1-5; 7 positions match TRBD1. The ends lost 6 bases at V and 4 bases at J; junction bases unmatched: 9. CDR3 length equals 15 residues. Germline V CDR1 and CDR2: SEHNR, FQNEAQ (reference sequence).